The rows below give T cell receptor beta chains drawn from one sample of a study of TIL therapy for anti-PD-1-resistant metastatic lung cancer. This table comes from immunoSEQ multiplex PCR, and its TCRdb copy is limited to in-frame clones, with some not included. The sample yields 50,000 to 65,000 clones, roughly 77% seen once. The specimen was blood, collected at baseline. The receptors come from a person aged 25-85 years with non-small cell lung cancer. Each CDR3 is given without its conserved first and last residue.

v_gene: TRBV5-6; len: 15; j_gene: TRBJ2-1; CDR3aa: ASSLEVGYGAGNEQF
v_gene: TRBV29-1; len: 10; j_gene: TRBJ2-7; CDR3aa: SVGDNSYEQY
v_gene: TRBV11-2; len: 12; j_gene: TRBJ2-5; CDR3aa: ASSETGGRETQY
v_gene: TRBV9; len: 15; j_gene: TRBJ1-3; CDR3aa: ASSSTTGPDSGNTIY
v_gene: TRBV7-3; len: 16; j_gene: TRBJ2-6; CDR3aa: ASSPRGGGLSGANVLT
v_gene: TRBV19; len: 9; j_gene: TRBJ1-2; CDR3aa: ASMTGKGYT
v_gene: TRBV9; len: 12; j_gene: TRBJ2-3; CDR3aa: ASSPGGGSDTQY
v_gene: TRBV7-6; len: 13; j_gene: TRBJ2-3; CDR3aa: ASSLAVKSTDTQY
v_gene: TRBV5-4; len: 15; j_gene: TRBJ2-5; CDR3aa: ASSPGGAGGQQETQY
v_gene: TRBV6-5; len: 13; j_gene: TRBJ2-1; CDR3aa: ASSISGSSYNEQF
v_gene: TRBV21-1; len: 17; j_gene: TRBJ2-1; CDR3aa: ASSKAKAKGQEDHNEQF
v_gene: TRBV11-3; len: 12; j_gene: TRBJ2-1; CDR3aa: ASSLGGSYNEQF
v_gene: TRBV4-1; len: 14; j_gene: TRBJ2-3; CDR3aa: ASSLMPGNQGDTQY
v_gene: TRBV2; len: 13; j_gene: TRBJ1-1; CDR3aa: ASSEEYGTNTEAF
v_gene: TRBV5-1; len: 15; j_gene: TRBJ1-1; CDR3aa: ASSSPGTDSANTEAF
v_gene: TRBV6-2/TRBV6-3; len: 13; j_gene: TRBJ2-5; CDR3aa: ASSYEASGQETQY
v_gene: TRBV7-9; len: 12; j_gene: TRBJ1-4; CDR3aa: ASSLVGTNEKLF
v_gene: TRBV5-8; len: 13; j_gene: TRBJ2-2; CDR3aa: ASSLGRANTGELF
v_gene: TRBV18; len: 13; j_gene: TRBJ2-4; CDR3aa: ASSPWAVAKNIQY
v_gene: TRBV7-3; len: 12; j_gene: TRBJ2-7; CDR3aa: ASRKLGAAYEQY
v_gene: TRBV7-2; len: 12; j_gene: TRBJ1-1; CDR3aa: ASSSFQGQAEAF
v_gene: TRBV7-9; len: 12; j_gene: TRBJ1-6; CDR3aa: ASSAGKGGTPLH
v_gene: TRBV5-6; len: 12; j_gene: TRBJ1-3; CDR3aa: ASSLLGAGNTIY
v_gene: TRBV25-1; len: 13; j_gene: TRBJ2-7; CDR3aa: ASAKKTSGDYEQY
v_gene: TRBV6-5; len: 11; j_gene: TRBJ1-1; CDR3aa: ASKLQGNTEAF
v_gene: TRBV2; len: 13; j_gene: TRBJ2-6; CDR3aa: ASSDEGTGANVLT
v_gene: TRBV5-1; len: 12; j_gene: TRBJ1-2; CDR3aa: ASSLGVANYGYT
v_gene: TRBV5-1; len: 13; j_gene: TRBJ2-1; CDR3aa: ASSLGGSSYNEQF
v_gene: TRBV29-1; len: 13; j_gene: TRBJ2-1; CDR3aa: SVEGYQGSYNEQF
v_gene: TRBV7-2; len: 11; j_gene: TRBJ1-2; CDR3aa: ASSSQRDYGYT
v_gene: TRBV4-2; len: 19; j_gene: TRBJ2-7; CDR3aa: ASSLQNRDRGTRNPSYEQY
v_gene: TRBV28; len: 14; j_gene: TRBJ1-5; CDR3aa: ASSPQTTWSNQPQH
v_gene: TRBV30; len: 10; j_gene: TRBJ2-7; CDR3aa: AWSPADYEQY
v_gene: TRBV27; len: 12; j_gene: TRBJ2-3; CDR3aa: ASSLTSSTDTQY
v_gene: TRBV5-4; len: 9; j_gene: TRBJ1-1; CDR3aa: ASSLRAEAF
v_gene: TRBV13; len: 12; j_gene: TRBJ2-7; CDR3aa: ASSPGTPEDEQY
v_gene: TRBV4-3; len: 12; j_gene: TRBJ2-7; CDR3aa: ASSHGTGLAEQY
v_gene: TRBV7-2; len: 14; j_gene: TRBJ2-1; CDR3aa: ASSRTSGGALNEQF
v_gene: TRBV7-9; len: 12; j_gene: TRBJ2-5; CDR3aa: ASSRPGMEETQY
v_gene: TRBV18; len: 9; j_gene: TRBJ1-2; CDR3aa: ASSGGQWNT
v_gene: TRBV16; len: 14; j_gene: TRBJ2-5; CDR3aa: ASSQLSGRTEETQY